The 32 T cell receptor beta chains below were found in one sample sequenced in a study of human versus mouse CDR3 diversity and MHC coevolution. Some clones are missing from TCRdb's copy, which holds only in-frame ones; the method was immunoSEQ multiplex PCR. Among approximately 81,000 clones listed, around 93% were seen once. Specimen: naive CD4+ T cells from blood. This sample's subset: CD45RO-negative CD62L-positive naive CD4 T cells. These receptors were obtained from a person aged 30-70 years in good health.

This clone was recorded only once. CDR3 sequence (DNA): TGTGCCAGCAGTACCCAGGGTCCTAGCACAGATACGCAGTATTTT. Protein sequence: CASSTQGPSTDTQYF. J is TRBJ2-3 and V is TRBV6-6; tentatively, D is TRBD1 (5 bases). The CDR3 is made up of 15 amino acids. Per germline, CDR1 MNHNY and CDR2 SVGAGI (reference sequence). The germline V and J ends were trimmed by 5 bases and 0 bases, with 12 bases remaining between them.

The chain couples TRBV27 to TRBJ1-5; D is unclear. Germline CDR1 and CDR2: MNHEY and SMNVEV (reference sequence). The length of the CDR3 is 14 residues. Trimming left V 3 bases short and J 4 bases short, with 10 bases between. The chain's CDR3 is CASSFSSGNQPQHF. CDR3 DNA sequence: TGTGCCAGCAGTTTTTCATCGGGTAATCAGCCCCAGCATTTT.

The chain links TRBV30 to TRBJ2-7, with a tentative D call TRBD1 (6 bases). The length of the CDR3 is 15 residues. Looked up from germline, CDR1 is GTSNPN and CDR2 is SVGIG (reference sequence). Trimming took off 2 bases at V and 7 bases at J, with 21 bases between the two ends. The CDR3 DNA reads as TGTGCCTGGAGTACCGGGGCACAGGGTTCTGGTGAGCAGTACTTC. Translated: CAWSTGAQGSGEQYF.

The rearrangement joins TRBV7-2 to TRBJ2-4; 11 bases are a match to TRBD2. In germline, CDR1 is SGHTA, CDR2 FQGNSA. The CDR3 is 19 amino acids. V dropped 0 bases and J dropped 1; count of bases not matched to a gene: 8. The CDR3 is CASSLATSGVHTAKNIQYF. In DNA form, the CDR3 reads TGTGCCAGCAGCTTAGCGACTAGCGGGGTCCACACGGCCAAAAACATTCAGTACTTC.

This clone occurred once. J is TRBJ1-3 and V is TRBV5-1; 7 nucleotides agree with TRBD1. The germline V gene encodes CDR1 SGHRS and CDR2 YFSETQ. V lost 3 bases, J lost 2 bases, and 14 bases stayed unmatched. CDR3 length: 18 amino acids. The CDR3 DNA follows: TGCGCCAGCAGCTACACCCTACTCACAGGGGAACCTGGAAACACCATATATTTT. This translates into CASSYTLLTGEPGNTIYF.

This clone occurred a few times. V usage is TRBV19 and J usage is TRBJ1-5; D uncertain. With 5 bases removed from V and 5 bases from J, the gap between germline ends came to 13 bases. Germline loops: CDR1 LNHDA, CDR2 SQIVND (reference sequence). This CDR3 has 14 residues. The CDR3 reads CASSVTYRDQPQHF. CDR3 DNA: TGTGCCAGTAGTGTAACCTATCGAGATCAGCCCCAGCATTTT.

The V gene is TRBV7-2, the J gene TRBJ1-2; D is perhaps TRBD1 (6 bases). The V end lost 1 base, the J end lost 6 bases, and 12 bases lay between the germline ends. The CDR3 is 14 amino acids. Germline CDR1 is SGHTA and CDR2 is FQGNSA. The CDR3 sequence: CASSLVTGSHGYTF. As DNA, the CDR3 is TGTGCCAGCAGCTTAGTCACAGGGAGCCATGGCTACACCTTC.

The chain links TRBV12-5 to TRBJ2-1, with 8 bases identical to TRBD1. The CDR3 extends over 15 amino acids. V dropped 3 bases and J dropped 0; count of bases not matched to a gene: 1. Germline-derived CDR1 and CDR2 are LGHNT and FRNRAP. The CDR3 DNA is TGTGCTAGTGGTTTCGACAGGGGCTCCTACAATGAGCAGTTCTTC. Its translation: CASGFDRGSYNEQFF.

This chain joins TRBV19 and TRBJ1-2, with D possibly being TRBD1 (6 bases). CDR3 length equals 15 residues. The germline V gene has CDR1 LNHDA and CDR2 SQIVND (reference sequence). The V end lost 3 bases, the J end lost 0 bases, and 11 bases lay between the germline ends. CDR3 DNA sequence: TGTGCCAGTAGTATTGGACAGACTTCTAACTATGGCTACACCTTC. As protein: CASSIGQTSNYGYTF.

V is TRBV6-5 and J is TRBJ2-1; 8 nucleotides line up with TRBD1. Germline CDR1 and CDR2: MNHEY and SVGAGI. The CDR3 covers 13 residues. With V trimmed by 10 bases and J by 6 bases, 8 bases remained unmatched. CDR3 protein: CATRTGIRNEQFF. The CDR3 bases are TGTGCCACCAGGACAGGGATCCGCAATGAGCAGTTCTTC.

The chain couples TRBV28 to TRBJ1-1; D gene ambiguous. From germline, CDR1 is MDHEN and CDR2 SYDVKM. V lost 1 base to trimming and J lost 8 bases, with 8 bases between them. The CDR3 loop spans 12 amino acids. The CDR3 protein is CASSLSGFEAFF. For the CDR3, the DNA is TGTGCCAGCAGTTTATCTGGCTTCGAAGCTTTCTTT. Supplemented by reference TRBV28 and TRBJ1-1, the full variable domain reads DVKVTQSSRYLVKRTGEKVFLECVQDMDHENMFWYRQDPGLGLRLIYFSYDVKMKEKGDIPEGYSVSREKKERFSLILESASTNQTSMYLCASSLSGFEAFFGQGTRLTVV.

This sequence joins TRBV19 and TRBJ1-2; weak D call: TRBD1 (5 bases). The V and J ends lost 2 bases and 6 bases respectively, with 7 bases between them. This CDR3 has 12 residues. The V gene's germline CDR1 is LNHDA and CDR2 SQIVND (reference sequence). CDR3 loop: CASSIWGDGYTF. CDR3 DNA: TGTGCCAGTAGTATATGGGGGGATGGCTACACCTTC.

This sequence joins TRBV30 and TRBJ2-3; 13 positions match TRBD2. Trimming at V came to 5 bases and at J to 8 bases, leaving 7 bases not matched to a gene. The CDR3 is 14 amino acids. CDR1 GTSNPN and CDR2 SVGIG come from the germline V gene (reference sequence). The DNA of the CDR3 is TGTGCCTGGGAAACTAGCGGGGGGGCCGCTACGCAGTATTTT. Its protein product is CAWETSGGAATQYF.

The CDR3 bases are TGTGCCAGCAGTTTATCGGGGGATACGCAGTATTTT. Translated: CASSLSGDTQYF. This rearrangement joins TRBV28 to TRBJ2-3, with D possibly being TRBD2 (5 bases). Germline-derived CDR1 and CDR2 are MDHEN and SYDVKM. This CDR3 has 12 residues. The ends were cut back, 1 base at V and 6 bases at J, with 5 bases in the middle.

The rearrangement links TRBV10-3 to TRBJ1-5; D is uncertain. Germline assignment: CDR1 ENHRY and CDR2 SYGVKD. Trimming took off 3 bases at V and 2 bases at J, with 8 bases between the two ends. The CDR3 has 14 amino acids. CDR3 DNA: TGTGCCATCAGTGATCTCCAGGGCAATCAGCCCCAGCATTTT. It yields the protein CAISDLQGNQPQHF.

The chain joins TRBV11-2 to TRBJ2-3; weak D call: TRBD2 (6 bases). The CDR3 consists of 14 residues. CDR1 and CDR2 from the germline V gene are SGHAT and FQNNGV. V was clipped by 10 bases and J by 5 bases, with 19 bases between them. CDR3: CATNSGAEGDTQYF. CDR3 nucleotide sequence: TGTGCCACAAATAGCGGAGCTGAGGGAGATACGCAGTATTTT. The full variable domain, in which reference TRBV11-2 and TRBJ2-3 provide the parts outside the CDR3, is EAGVAQSPRYKIIEKRQSVAFWCNPISGHATLYWYQQILGQGPKLLIQFQNNGVVDDSQLPKDRFSAERLKGVDSTLKIQPAKLEDSAVYLCATNSGAEGDTQYFGPGTRLTVL.

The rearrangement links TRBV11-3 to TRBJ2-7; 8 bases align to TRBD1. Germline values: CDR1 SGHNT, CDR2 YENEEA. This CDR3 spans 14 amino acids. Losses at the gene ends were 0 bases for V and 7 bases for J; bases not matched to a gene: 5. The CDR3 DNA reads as TGTGCCAGCAGCTTAGAACAGGGGGGTTTAGAGCAGTACTTC. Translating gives CASSLEQGGLEQYF.

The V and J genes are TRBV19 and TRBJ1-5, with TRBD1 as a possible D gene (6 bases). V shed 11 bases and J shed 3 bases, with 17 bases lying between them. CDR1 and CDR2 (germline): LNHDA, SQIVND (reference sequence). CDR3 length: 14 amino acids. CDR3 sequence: CAGGSGGANQPQHF. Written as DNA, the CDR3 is TGTGCCGGGGGCAGTGGCGGTGCCAATCAGCCCCAGCATTTT.

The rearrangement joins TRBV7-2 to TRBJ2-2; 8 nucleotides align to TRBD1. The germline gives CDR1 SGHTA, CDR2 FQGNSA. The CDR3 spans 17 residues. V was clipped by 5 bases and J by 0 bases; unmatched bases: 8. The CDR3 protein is CASSGYRGTANTGELFF. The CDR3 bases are TGTGCCAGCAGCGGATACAGGGGGACCGCGAACACCGGGGAGCTGTTTTTT.

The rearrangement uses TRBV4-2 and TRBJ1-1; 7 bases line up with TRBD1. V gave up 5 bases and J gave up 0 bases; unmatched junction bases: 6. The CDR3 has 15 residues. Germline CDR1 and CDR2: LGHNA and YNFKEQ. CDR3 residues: CASSGKGQMNTEAFF. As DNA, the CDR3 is TGTGCCAGCAGCGGGAAGGGACAGATGAACACTGAAGCTTTCTTT.

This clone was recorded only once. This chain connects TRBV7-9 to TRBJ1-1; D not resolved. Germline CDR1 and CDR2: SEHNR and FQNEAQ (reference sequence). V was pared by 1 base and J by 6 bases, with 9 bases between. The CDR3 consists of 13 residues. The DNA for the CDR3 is TGTGCCAGCAGCTTAGTTGCGTTTGCTGAAGCTTTCTTT. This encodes CASSLVAFAEAFF.

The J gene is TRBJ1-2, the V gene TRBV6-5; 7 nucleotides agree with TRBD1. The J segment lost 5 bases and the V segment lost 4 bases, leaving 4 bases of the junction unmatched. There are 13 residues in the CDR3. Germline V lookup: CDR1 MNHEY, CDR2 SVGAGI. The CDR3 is CASSSMGQYGYTF. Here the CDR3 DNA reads TGTGCCAGCAGTTCCATGGGACAGTATGGCTACACCTTC.

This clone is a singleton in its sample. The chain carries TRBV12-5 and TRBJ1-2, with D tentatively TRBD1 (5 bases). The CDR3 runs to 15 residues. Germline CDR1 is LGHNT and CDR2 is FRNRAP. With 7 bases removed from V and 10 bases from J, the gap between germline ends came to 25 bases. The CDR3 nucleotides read TGTGCTAGTGCCCCGGTAGACAGTCCGTTATTTGACTACACCTTC. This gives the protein CASAPVDSPLFDYTF.

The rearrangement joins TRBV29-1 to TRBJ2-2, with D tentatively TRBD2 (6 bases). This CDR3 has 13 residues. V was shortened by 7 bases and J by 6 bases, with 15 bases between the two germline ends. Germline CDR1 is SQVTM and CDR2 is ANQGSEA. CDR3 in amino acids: CSADSRGSGELFF. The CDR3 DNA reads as TGCAGCGCGGACTCACGGGGGTCCGGGGAGCTGTTTTTT.

The CDR3 region is CASSLGTALSYEQYF. DNA for the CDR3: TGTGCCAGCAGCTTAGGGACAGCCCTCTCCTACGAGCAGTACTTC. V usage is TRBV7-9 and J usage is TRBJ2-7; D is possibly TRBD1 (6 bases). The CDR3 is 15 residues long. Germline V lookup: CDR1 SEHNR, CDR2 FQNEAQ (reference sequence). The V end was cut by 1 base, the J end by 0 bases, with 10 bases between.

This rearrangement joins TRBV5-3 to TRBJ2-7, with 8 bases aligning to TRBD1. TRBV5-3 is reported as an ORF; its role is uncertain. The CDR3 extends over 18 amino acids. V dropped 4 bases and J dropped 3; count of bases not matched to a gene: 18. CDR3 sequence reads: CARSPVPGQDLPFYEQYF. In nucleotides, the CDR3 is TGTGCCAGAAGCCCTGTCCCGGGACAGGATCTCCCTTTCTACGAGCAGTACTTC.

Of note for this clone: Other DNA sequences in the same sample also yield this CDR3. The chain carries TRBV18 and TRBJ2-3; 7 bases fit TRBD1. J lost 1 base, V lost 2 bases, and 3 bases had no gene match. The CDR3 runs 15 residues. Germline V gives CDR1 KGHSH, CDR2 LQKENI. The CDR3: CASSPRGRGTDTQYF. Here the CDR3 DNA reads TGTGCCAGCTCACCAAGGGGGCGCGGCACAGATACGCAGTATTTT.

The CDR3 loop is CASSLVGSSSYEQYF. The CDR3 DNA is TGTGCCAGCAGCTTAGTTGGGAGCTCCTCCTACGAGCAGTACTTC. V usage is TRBV7-2 and J usage is TRBJ2-7; D possibly corresponds to TRBD2 (5 bases). The CDR3 covers 15 residues. Trimming removed 1 base from V and 0 bases from J, with 10 bases in between. Germline lookup yields CDR1 SGHTA and CDR2 FQGNSA.

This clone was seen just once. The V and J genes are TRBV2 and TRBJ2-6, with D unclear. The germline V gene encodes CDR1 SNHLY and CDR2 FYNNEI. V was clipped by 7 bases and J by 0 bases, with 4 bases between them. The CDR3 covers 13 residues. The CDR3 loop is CASTVSGANVLTF. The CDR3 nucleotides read TGTGCCAGCACCGTCTCTGGGGCCAACGTCCTGACTTTC.

For the CDR3, the DNA is TGTGCCAGCAGCCCCAGACTAGCGGGAGGCTCTTCCTACAATGAGCAGTTCTTC. Encoded protein: CASSPRLAGGSSYNEQFF. The chain has TRBV5-5 and TRBJ2-1; 13 positions match TRBD2. CDR1 is SGHKS, CDR2 YYEKEE, per germline (reference sequence). The CDR3 is 18 residues long. J was trimmed by 1 base and V by 4 bases; bases with no gene match: 8.

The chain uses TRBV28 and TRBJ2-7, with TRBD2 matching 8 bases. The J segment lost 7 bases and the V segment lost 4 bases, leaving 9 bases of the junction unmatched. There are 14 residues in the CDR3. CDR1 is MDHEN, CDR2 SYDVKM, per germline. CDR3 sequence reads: CASSSGAQREEQYF. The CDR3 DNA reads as TGTGCCAGCAGTTCCGGGGCTCAGCGGGAGGAGCAGTACTTC.

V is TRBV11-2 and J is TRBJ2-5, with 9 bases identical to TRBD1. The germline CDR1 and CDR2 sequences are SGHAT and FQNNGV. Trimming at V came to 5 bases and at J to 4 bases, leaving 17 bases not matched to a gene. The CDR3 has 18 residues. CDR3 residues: CASSTRGGDRARRETQYF. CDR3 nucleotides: TGTGCCAGCAGCACCAGAGGGGGGGACAGGGCGCGGAGAGAGACCCAGTACTTC. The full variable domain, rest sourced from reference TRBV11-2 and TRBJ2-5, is EAGVAQSPRYKIIEKRQSVAFWCNPISGHATLYWYQQILGQGPKLLIQFQNNGVVDDSQLPKDRFSAERLKGVDSTLKIQPAKLEDSAVYLCASSTRGGDRARRETQYFGPGTRLLVL.